Presented here are 17 T cell receptor beta chains from one specimen sequenced in a study of blood T cell repertoires in COVID-19. Sequencing was performed with immunoSEQ multiplex PCR; in TCRdb, only in-frame clones are kept and a portion is missing. The table lists approximately 150,000 clones, more than 65% of them singletons. The specimen was PBMCs or T cells enriched from blood (not recorded which). These receptors were taken from a woman aged 40 to 55 with acute COVID-19.

The V call is TRBV5-5, the J call TRBJ1-5; perhaps TRBD1 as D (5 bases). Trimming took 0 bases from V and 8 from J, leaving 15 bases between them. Per germline, CDR1 SGHKS and CDR2 YYEKEE (reference sequence). The CDR3 consists of 15 residues. CDR3 DNA sequence: TGTGCCAGCAGCTTGGCCCAGGGCTTTAATGAGCCCCAGCATTTT. Its protein is CASSLAQGFNEPQHF.

The chain is built from TRBV7-3 and TRBJ2-5; possible D gene TRBD1, 5 bases. CDR1 and CDR2 (germline): SGHTA, FQGTGA. This CDR3 has 13 amino acids. The germline V and J ends were trimmed by 5 bases and 4 bases, with 11 bases remaining between them. The DNA of the CDR3 is TGTGCCAGCAGCCCAGGGATCGGAGAGACCCAGTACTTC. Translation gives CASSPGIGETQYF.

V is TRBV6-4 and J is TRBJ2-7; TRBD2 matches at 13 bases. The CDR3 is 16 residues long. Per the germline V gene, CDR1 is MRHNA and CDR2 is SNTAGT. After removal of 3 bases from V and 5 bases from J, the junction contained 7 bases not matched to a gene. The CDR3 DNA sequence: TGTGCCAGCAGTGAGGGGACTAGCGGGATCGCTGACGAGCAGTACGTC. Translating it yields CASSEGTSGIADEQYV.

The chain uses TRBV7-9 and TRBJ2-1, with a possible D match to TRBD2 (5 bases). In germline, CDR1 is SEHNR, CDR2 FQNEAQ (reference sequence). V lost 5 bases to trimming and J lost 3 bases, with 14 bases between them. The CDR3 loop spans 15 amino acids. CDR3 in DNA: TGTGCCAGCAGCCTGAGCAGCGGACGCTACAATGAGCAGTTCTTC. Amino acid sequence: CASSLSSGRYNEQFF.

The rearrangement uses TRBV29-1 and TRBJ2-3; maybe TRBD2 (6 bases). Trimming pared 3 bases from V and 5 bases from J, leaving 12 bases between. The length of the CDR3 is 13 residues. Germline values: CDR1 SQVTM, CDR2 ANQGSEA. CDR3 residues: CSVEFNGRDTQYF. The CDR3 coding sequence is TGCAGCGTTGAGTTTAACGGGAGAGATACGCAGTATTTT.

The count of this clone is one. The chain uses TRBV21-1 and TRBJ2-1; TRBD2 was called by the table and not checked on the DNA. TRBV21-1 corresponds to a pseudogene. CDR3 length equals 16 residues. This chain's CDR3 is CASSPESSFLNNEQFF. CDR3 DNA sequence: TGTGCCAGCAGCCCCGAGTCTAGCTTCTTAAACAATGAGCAGTTCTTC.

The chain carries TRBV7-2 and TRBJ2-5; 11 nucleotides line up with TRBD2. Unmatched junction bases numbered 5, after V lost 1 base and J lost 7 bases. The CDR3 is made up of 15 amino acids. Germline CDR1 SGHTA, CDR2 FQGNSA. CDR3 nucleotide sequence: TGTGCCAGCAGCTTAGTCCCCGGACTAGCGGGGACCCAGTACTTC. Its translation is CASSLVPGLAGTQYF.

The genes are TRBV5-8 and TRBJ1-1; perhaps TRBD1 as D (5 bases). The CDR3 has 16 amino acids. From germline, CDR1 is SGHTS and CDR2 YDEGEE. Trimming took 2 bases from V and 0 from J, leaving 14 bases between them. The CDR3 nucleotides are TGTGCCAGCAGCTTACGGGGGTATTTGATGAACACTGAAGCTTTCTTT. Translated: CASSLRGYLMNTEAFF.

This clone was detected only once. V and J are TRBV7-3 and TRBJ2-3, with a weak D call TRBD2 (6 bases). V lost 5 bases and J 1 base, leaving 7 bases between the germline ends. Germline CDR1 SGHTA, CDR2 FQGTGA. The CDR3 length is 13 residues. The CDR3 loop is CASSERGTDTQYF. DNA of the CDR3: TGTGCCAGCAGCGAGCGGGGCACAGATACGCAGTATTTT.

This clone was picked up one time. The V call is TRBV5-1, the J call TRBJ2-7; possible D gene TRBD1, 5 bases. The CDR3 has 16 residues. The V end was cut by 4 bases, the J end by 0 bases, with 17 bases between. CDR1 is SGHRS, CDR2 YFSETQ, per germline. In nucleotides, the CDR3 is TGCGCCAGCAGCACCCCAAGGCAGGGAAGCTCCTACGAGCAGTACTTC. Amino acids: CASSTPRQGSSYEQYF.

This chain joins TRBV18 and TRBJ2-2; D perhaps matches TRBD2 (6 bases). The V gene lost 10 bases and the J gene lost 4 bases, with 16 bases spanning the gap. Germline values: CDR1 KGHSH, CDR2 LQKENI. CDR3 length: 14 residues. The CDR3 loop is CANTLARSTGELFF. DNA of the CDR3: TGTGCCAATACCCTAGCGAGGAGCACCGGGGAGCTGTTTTTT.

The chain combines TRBV5-1 with TRBJ1-1; 7 bases agree with TRBD1. Losses at the gene ends were 0 bases for V and 1 base for J; bases not matched to a gene: 3. The CDR3 covers 15 residues. CDR1 and CDR2 (germline): SGHRS, YFSETQ. The CDR3 DNA follows: TGCGCCAGCAGCTTGGTACAGGGGCGGAACACTGAAGCTTTCTTT. Amino acids: CASSLVQGRNTEAFF.

This clone was counted a few times. V gene TRBV2 combines with J gene TRBJ2-7; possibly TRBD2 for D (6 bases). The CDR3 consists of 15 residues. Germline V gene data show CDR1 as SNHLY and CDR2 as FYNNEI. With 2 bases removed from V and 2 bases from J, the gap between germline ends came to 13 bases. The CDR3 region has the DNA TGTGCCAGCAGTGAATCTTCGGGAGCCACCTACGAGCAGTACGTC. This encodes CASSESSGATYEQYV.

The rearrangement joins TRBV27 to TRBJ2-3, with 8 positions matching TRBD2. The CDR3 covers 15 residues. J lost 4 bases, V lost 11 bases, and 14 bases had no gene match. Germline V CDR1 and CDR2: MNHEY, SMNVEV (reference sequence). The CDR3 nucleotides read TGTGCCGTTCGACGGGAGGGCCGAGTCCCAGATACGCAGTATTTT. Its protein is CAVRREGRVPDTQYF.

This clone was seen a handful of times. The genes are TRBV24-1 and TRBJ1-2; 10 nucleotides agree with TRBD1. The germline gives CDR1 KGHDR, CDR2 SFDVKD. The CDR3 contains 18 residues. Germline trimming cut 5 bases from V and 6 bases from J; bases unmatched to any gene: 17. CDR3 region: CATSGLVIGTGARNGYTF. The CDR3 nucleotides are TGTGCCACCAGTGGGTTGGTTATCGGGACAGGGGCACGAAATGGCTACACCTTC.

This chain joins TRBV10-2 and TRBJ1-3, with no clear D. This CDR3 spans 13 amino acids. Looked up from germline, CDR1 is WSHSY and CDR2 is SAAADI. V lost 4 bases to trimming and J lost 7 bases, with 11 bases between them. The CDR3 region is CASSAEERNTIYF. The DNA for the CDR3 is TGCGCCAGCAGTGCGGAGGAGCGGAACACCATATATTTT.

V usage is TRBV2 and J usage is TRBJ2-5; D is possibly TRBD2 (5 bases). CDR1 SNHLY and CDR2 FYNNEI come from the germline V gene. The CDR3 covers 13 residues. V was clipped by 2 bases and J by 5 bases, with 9 bases between them. This CDR3 reads CASSERRAETQYF. The CDR3 DNA is TGTGCCAGCAGTGAACGGCGGGCGGAGACCCAGTACTTC.